This TCR beta chain was recovered during a study of PD-1 blockade in classical Hodgkin lymphoma. Repertoires were generated with immunoSEQ multiplex PCR, while TCRdb's copy carries only in-frame clones and drops some. The data hold under 45,000 clones, with roughly 70% observed a single time. The time point: cycle 4 day 1 (C4D1), after around six weeks of nivolumab. The patients all showed relapse after autologous stem cell transplantation, while their brentuximab vedotin exposure varied. J gave up 0 bases and V 5 bases, and 6 bases lay outside the gene matches. CDR3 length equals 15 residues. CDR1 and CDR2 (germline): SGHNT, YYREEE (reference sequence). General study points: By C4D1, CD4+ diversity increased significantly, especially in complete responders. Diversity similar to that of newly diagnosed patients was seen at baseline in complete responders. The repertoire differences lack a defined cause, possibly disease activity or prior therapy.

For this clone: The target antigen is unknown.

This rearrangement joins TRBV5-4 to TRBJ2-7; 9 positions match TRBD2. Sequenced here: peripheral blood mononuclear cells (PBMCs), sampled before the fourth cycle of nivolumab. The TCR was taken from a human donor with classical Hodgkin lymphoma. CDR3 coding DNA: TGTGCCAGCAGACTAGCGGGCGATGTCTCCTACGAGCAGTACTTC. Residues: CASRLAGDVSYEQYF.